One sample yielded the 15 T cell receptor beta chains listed below, sequenced in a study of T-cell memory formation after mild COVID-19 (dated by TCRdb to the early 2020s). To prepare the library, 5' RACE was applied. The instrument given in TCRdb is Illumina NovaSeq 6000. In-frame beta chains were kept once TCRdb had trimmed the public reads at Q25 with fastp and called clones with MiXCR. Every CDR3 protein is listed once, alongside the most common genes and DNA of its rows. Present in this sample are under 550,000 distinct CDR3 sequences, over 15% of which were seen just once. Roughly 21% of the sample lies in the top ten. Sequencing input: PBMCs or a T cell subset sorted from them (not recorded which). These receptors were taken from a man between 18 and 29 years old who had mild COVID-19 (a few samples of this study predate the infection). The sample titles of this study are shuffled in the database, so cell type and time point are left out; the donor was told from shared clones.

The rearrangement uses TRBV4-1 and TRBJ1-1; 7 nucleotides align to TRBD1. Germline-derived CDR1 and CDR2 are MGHRA and YSYEKL. With V trimmed by 4 bases and J by 0 bases, 11 bases remained unmatched. The CDR3 spans 17 residues. CDR3 sequence (DNA): TGCGCCAGCAGCCTACGACAGGGAAGGGGACTGAACACTGAAGCTTTCTTT. This gives the protein CASSLRQGRGLNTEAFF.

The V call is TRBV6-6, the J call TRBJ1-6, with D possibly matching TRBD1 (5 bases). The CDR3 is 15 amino acids. V shed 6 bases and J shed 4 bases, with 13 bases lying between them. Germline-derived CDR1 and CDR2 are MNHNY and SVGAGI (reference sequence). The CDR3 DNA follows: TGTGCCAGCAGGGTCGGGACGGTGTATAATTCACCCCTCCACTTT. It is translated as CASRVGTVYNSPLHF.

The chain links TRBV7-9 to TRBJ2-2; D remains ambiguous. Deletions cut 5 bases from V and 6 bases from J, with 13 bases between. Germline assignment: CDR1 SEHNR and CDR2 FQNEAQ (reference sequence). The CDR3 runs to 14 residues. The CDR3 is CASSPVTKSGELFF. The CDR3, as DNA: TGTGCCAGCAGCCCAGTAACCAAGTCCGGGGAGCTGTTTTTT.

This clonotype appeared many times. This chain joins TRBV7-6 and TRBJ2-2; the D gene could be TRBD1 or TRBD2 (5 bases each). The germline V and J ends were trimmed by 3 bases and 7 bases, with 12 bases remaining between them. The germline CDR1 and CDR2 sequences are SGHVS and FNYEAQ. This CDR3 has 14 residues. The CDR3 is CASSLPGTYGELFF. The CDR3, as DNA: TGTGCCAGCAGCTTGCCGGGGACGTACGGGGAGCTGTTTTTT.

CDR3 sequence reads: CSARVGGYTF. The CDR3 coding sequence is TGCAGTGCTAGGGTAGGAGGCTACACCTTC. This rearrangement joins TRBV20-1 to TRBJ1-2; D not resolved. In germline, CDR1 is DFQATT, CDR2 SNEGSKA (reference sequence). This CDR3 region has 10 residues. The V end lost 3 bases, the J end lost 8 bases, and 7 bases lay between the germline ends.

This clonotype was observed a few times. The chain joins TRBV4-3 to TRBJ2-3, with 9 bases that match TRBD1. This CDR3 comprises 17 residues. V shed 4 bases and J 0 bases; nucleotides not matched to a gene: 8. CDR1 and CDR2 from the germline V gene are LGHNA and YSLEER. CDR3 protein: CASSPLRTGASTDTQYF. CDR3 nucleotides: TGCGCCAGCAGCCCCCTTCGGACAGGGGCAAGCACAGATACGCAGTATTTT.

This clonotype was observed at least ten times. The chain links TRBV5-1 to TRBJ1-1, with D perhaps matching TRBD1 (6 bases). Germline V CDR1 and CDR2: SGHRS, YFSETQ. The germline V and J ends were trimmed by 0 bases and 4 bases, with 16 bases remaining between them. The CDR3 length is 16 residues. CDR3 DNA sequence: TGCGCCAGCAGCTTGGAAAGCGGCGGACAGATCACTGAAGCTTTCTTT. Translation gives CASSLESGGQITEAFF.

This clonotype was recorded a few times. J is TRBJ2-3 and V is TRBV11-2, with a possible D match to TRBD2 (6 bases). The CDR3 extends over 14 amino acids. V lost 5 bases to trimming and J lost 2 bases, with 11 bases between them. Germline CDR1 and CDR2: SGHAT and FQNNGV. CDR3 protein: CASSRGTLTDTQYF. The CDR3 nucleotides are TGTGCCAGCAGCCGCGGGACCCTCACAGATACGCAGTATTTT. Full variable domain (rest looked up from reference TRBV11-2 and TRBJ2-3): EAGVAQSPRYKIIEKRQSVAFWCNPISGHATLYWYQQILGQGPKLLIQFQNNGVVDDSQLPKDRFSAERLKGVDSTLKIQPAKLEDSAVYLCASSRGTLTDTQYFGPGTRLTVL.

The sample holds a few counts of this clonotype. The V call is TRBV12-3 or TRBV12-4, the J call TRBJ1-2, with TRBD1 as a possible D gene (5 bases). Trimming shortened V by 1 base and J by 3 bases, and 15 bases separated the two germline ends. The length of the CDR3 is 16 residues. The CDR3 bases are TGTGCCAGCAGTTTAGTGCCGGGCCAGGGACACTATGGCTACACCTTC. Its translation: CASSLVPGQGHYGYTF.

This clonotype was counted only a few times. The V gene is TRBV10-3, the J gene TRBJ2-2; D unclear. This CDR3 region has 16 residues. Trimming left V 0 bases short and J 0 bases short, with 8 bases between. Germline V gene lookup returns CDR1 ENHRY and CDR2 SYGVKD. CDR3 sequence (DNA): TGTGCCATCAGTGAGTCCCGGACGGCGAACACCGGGGAGCTGTTTTTT. It encodes CAISESRTANTGELFF.

This clonotype was seen repeatedly, ten times or more. This chain connects TRBV6-2 or TRBV6-3 to TRBJ1-5, with D possibly being TRBD1 (5 bases). CDR3 length equals 15 residues. With 6 bases removed from V and 1 base from J, the gap between germline ends came to 13 bases. CDR1 and CDR2 (germline): MNHEY, SVGEGT. CDR3 bases: TGTGCCAGCAGCCTCGGGGGACGGAGCAATCAGCCCCAGCATTTT. This codes for CASSLGGRSNQPQHF.

The table lists this clonotype with a few counts. The rearrangement joins TRBV7-8 to TRBJ2-1; possibly TRBD2 for D (6 bases). The ends were cut back, 6 bases at V and 4 bases at J, with 13 bases in the middle. The germline V gene encodes CDR1 SGHVS and CDR2 FQNEAQ. The CDR3 runs to 14 residues. The CDR3 DNA sequence: TGTGCCAGCAGTCGTGGGGACTTATACAATGAGCAGTTCTTC. It translates to CASSRGDLYNEQFF.

This clonotype came up many times. The chain has TRBV4-1 and TRBJ2-5; D perhaps matches TRBD1 (6 bases). CDR1 is MGHRA and CDR2 is YSYEKL in the germline V gene. This CDR3 is built from 14 residues. Between the trimmed V and J ends, which lost 1 base and 5 bases, there was a span of 11 bases. The CDR3 loop reads CASSQVAGVETQYF. CDR3 DNA sequence: TGCGCCAGCAGCCAAGTCGCAGGGGTGGAGACCCAGTACTTC.

This chain uses TRBV7-9 with TRBJ1-1; D is perhaps TRBD1 (5 bases). In germline, CDR1 is SEHNR, CDR2 FQNEAQ (reference sequence). The CDR3 contains 14 residues. Deletions cut 6 bases from V and 10 bases from J, with 21 bases between. CDR3 region: CASRIAGTPEGAFF. CDR3 DNA: TGTGCCAGCAGGATCGCCGGGACCCCTGAAGGAGCTTTCTTT.

This chain uses TRBV5-1 with TRBJ1-2; unclear D gene. The CDR3 extends over 14 amino acids. Germline lookup yields CDR1 SGHRS and CDR2 YFSETQ. The V end was cut by 0 bases, the J end by 8 bases, with 14 bases between. CDR3 loop: CASSLGAGSDGYTF. CDR3 sequence (DNA): TGCGCCAGCAGCTTGGGAGCAGGCTCGGACGGCTACACCTTC. The whole variable domain, remainder taken from reference TRBV5-1 and TRBJ1-2, is KAGVTQTPRYLIKTRGQQVTLSCSPISGHRSVSWYQQTPGQGLQFLFEYFSETQRNKGNFPGRFSGRQFSNSRSEMNVSTLELGDSALYLCASSLGAGSDGYTFGSGTRLTVV.